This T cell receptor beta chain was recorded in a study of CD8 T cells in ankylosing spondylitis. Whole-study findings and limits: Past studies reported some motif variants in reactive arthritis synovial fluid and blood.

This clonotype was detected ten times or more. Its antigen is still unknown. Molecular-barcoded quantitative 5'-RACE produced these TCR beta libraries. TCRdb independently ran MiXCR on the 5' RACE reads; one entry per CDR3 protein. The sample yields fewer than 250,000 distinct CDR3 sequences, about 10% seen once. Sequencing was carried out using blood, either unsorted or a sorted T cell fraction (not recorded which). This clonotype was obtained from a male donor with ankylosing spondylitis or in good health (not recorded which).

CDR3 sequence (DNA): TGCAGCGTTGAAGATCCCCTAGCGGGGAACACCGGGGAGCTGTTTTTT. Its translation is CSVEDPLAGNTGELFF. The chain is built from TRBV29-1 and TRBJ2-2; 8 bases map to TRBD2. V trimming: 0 bases; J trimming: 1 base; junction bases outside the gene matches: 4. This CDR3 is 16 amino acids long. Germline V gives CDR1 SQVTM, CDR2 ANQGSEA.